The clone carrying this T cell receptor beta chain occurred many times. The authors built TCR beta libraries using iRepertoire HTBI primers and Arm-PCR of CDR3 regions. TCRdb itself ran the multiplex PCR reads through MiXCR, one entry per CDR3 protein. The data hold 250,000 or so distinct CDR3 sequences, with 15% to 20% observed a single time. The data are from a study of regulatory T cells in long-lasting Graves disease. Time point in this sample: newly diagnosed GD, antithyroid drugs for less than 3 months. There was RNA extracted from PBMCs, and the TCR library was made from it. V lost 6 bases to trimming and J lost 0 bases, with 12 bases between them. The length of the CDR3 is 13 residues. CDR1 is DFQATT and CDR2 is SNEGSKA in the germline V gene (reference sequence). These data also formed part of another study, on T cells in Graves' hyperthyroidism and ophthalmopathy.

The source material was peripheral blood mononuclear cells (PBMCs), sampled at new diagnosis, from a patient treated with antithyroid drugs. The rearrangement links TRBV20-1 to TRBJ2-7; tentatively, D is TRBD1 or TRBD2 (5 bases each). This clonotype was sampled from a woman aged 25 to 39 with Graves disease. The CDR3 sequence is CSARDQSSYEQYF. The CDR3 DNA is TGCAGTGCAAGGGACCAGAGCTCCTACGAGCAGTACTTC.